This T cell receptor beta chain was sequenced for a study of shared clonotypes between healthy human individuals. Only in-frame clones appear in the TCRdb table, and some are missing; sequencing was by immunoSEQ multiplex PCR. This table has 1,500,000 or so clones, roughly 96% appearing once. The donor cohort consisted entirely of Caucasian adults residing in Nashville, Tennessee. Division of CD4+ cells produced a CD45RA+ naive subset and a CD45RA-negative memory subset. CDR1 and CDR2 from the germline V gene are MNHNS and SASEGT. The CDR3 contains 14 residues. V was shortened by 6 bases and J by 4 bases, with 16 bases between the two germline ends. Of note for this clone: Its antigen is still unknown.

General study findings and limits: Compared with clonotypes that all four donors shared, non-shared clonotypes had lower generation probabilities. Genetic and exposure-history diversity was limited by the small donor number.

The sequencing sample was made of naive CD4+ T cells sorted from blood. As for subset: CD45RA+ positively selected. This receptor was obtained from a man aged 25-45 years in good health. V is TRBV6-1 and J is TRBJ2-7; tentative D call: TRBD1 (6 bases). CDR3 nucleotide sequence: TGTGCCAGCAGCCCAGGACAGAGTGTGTACGAGCAGTACTTC. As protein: CASSPGQSVYEQYF.